Listed here are 14 T cell receptor beta chains from one sample, sequenced in a study of blood T cell repertoires in COVID-19. The protocol was immunoSEQ multiplex PCR, while the TCRdb copy is restricted to in-frame clones and leaves out a portion. The sample consists of fewer than 200,000 clones, 65% to 90% of them appearing once. The sequenced material came from peripheral blood. The source of these receptors is a man in his forties or fifties with active or convalescent COVID-19.

This chain uses TRBV24-1 with TRBJ2-1; 11 nucleotides match TRBD2. The CDR3 runs 16 residues. Trimming cost V 1 base and J 6 bases; bases outside gene matches: 4. CDR1 and CDR2 (germline): KGHDR, SFDVKD. CDR3 sequence reads: CATSDLTSGSGNEQFF. The DNA of the CDR3 is TGTGCCACCAGTGATTTAACTAGCGGGAGTGGCAATGAGCAGTTCTTC.

This clone was counted once. The V gene is TRBV6-5, the J gene TRBJ1-4; 8 positions match TRBD1. CDR3 size: 16 residues. Germline loops: CDR1 MNHEY, CDR2 SVGAGI. V trimming: 4 bases; J trimming: 5 bases; junction bases outside the gene matches: 9. The CDR3 region is CASSFSRTGKNEKLFF. The CDR3 bases are TGTGCCAGCAGTTTCTCCCGGACAGGGAAGAATGAAAAACTGTTTTTT.

Details on this clone: This CDR3 is also generated by other DNA sequences in the sample. The J gene is TRBJ1-5, the V gene TRBV6-5, with TRBD1 matching 7 bases. This CDR3 has 12 amino acids. The V gene end was trimmed by 9 bases and the J gene end by 2 bases; junction bases not matched to a gene: 1. CDR1 and CDR2 from the germline V gene are MNHEY and SVGAGI. CDR3 DNA sequence: TGTGCCAGTGGGACAGGCAATCAGCCCCAGCATTTT. Translated, it gives CASGTGNQPQHF.

The chain uses TRBV19 and TRBJ1-3; no clear D gene. Germline assignment: CDR1 LNHDA and CDR2 SQIVND (reference sequence). The CDR3 contains 13 residues. The V end was cut by 3 bases, the J end by 4 bases, with 7 bases between. DNA for the CDR3: TGTGCCAGTAGTATTAACTCAGGAAACACCATATATTTT. It specifies CASSINSGNTIYF. Full variable domain (outside the CDR3, taken from reference TRBV19 and TRBJ1-3): DGGITQSPKYLFRKEGQNVTLSCEQNLNHDAMYWYRQDPGQGLRLIYYSQIVNDFQKGDIAEGYSVSREKKESFPLTVTSAQKNPTAFYLCASSINSGNTIYFGEGSWLTVV.

The chain uses TRBV9 and TRBJ2-6; perhaps TRBD2 as D (5 bases). V was clipped by 7 bases and J by 4 bases, with 9 bases between them. The V gene's germline CDR1 is SGDLS and CDR2 YYNGEE. The CDR3 is 13 residues long. The CDR3 coding sequence is TGTGCCAGCGGAGGTGGCGGGGCCAACGTCCTGACTTTC. Its protein product is CASGGGGANVLTF.

The rearrangement joins TRBV28 to TRBJ1-4; D call uncertain. Trimming took 7 bases from V and 10 from J, leaving 19 bases between them. The CDR3 spans 14 residues. Germline V gene sequence: CDR1 MDHEN, CDR2 SYDVKM. CDR3 residues: CASMERVFGGKLFF. In nucleotides, the CDR3 is TGTGCCAGCATGGAACGGGTTTTCGGAGGAAAACTGTTTTTT.

CDR3 sequence (DNA): TGTGCCAGCAGCCCTTCGACAGGGACCCCTAACACTGAAGCTTTCTTT. Its protein is CASSPSTGTPNTEAFF. The chain carries TRBV9 and TRBJ1-1; TRBD1 agrees at 7 bases. Per germline, CDR1 SGDLS and CDR2 YYNGEE. The CDR3 is 16 amino acids. Losses at the gene ends were 4 bases for V and 2 bases for J; bases not matched to a gene: 11.

J is TRBJ2-1 and V is TRBV2; the match to TRBD2 covers 8 bases. The germline V gene encodes CDR1 SNHLY and CDR2 FYNNEI. The CDR3 covers 14 residues. V trimming: 6 bases; J trimming: 6 bases; junction bases outside the gene matches: 7. The CDR3 DNA reads TGTGCCAGCAGCGGCGGGGGGCCCCTCAATGAGCAGTTCTTC. Amino acids: CASSGGGPLNEQFF.

This clone has a handful of counts. The chain combines TRBV23-1 with TRBJ2-7; 11 bases match TRBD1. Being an ORF, TRBV23-1 has a function that is uncertain. The CDR3 covers 13 residues. The CDR3 DNA reads as TGCGCAGATTGGGACAGGGGGACTCCCGAGCAGTACTTC. Translation gives CADWDRGTPEQYF.

The chain is built from TRBV5-4 and TRBJ1-1, with D unclear. CDR3 length: 15 amino acids. V was cut by 0 bases and J by 0 bases, with 9 bases left in between. Per germline, CDR1 SGHNT and CDR2 YYREEE (reference sequence). The CDR3 DNA is TGTGCCAGCAGCTTGGCGGCGGATATGAACACTGAAGCTTTCTTT. This gives the protein CASSLAADMNTEAFF.

The genes are TRBV5-1 and TRBJ2-1, with a weak D call TRBD2 (6 bases). Trimming left V 4 bases short and J 4 bases short, with 9 bases between. CDR3 length equals 13 residues. Germline V gene lookup returns CDR1 SGHRS and CDR2 YFSETQ. CDR3 DNA: TGCGCCAGCAGCGGGGGACTGTACAATGAGCAGTTCTTC. Amino acid sequence: CASSGGLYNEQFF.

This chain connects TRBV6-4 to TRBJ1-2, with 7 bases matching TRBD1. The length of the CDR3 is 14 residues. V lost 6 bases to trimming and J lost 0 bases; unmatched junction nucleotides: 4. CDR1 and CDR2 (germline): MRHNA, SNTAGT. The CDR3 nucleotides read TGTGCCAGCAGCCCCGGGACAGCTAACTATGGCTACACCTTC. Translation gives CASSPGTANYGYTF.

Only one count was recorded for this clone. The chain employs TRBV3-1 (or the pseudogene TRBV3-2) and TRBJ2-1, with TRBD2 identical over 13 bases. Trimming cost V 2 bases and J 2 bases; bases outside gene matches: 3. The germline gives CDR1 LGHDT, CDR2 YNNKEL (reference sequence). The CDR3 extends over 17 amino acids. CDR3: CASSQTSGRVPYNEQFF. The DNA for the CDR3 is TGTGCCAGCAGCCAAACTAGCGGGAGGGTCCCCTACAATGAGCAGTTCTTC.

V gene TRBV6-5 combines with J gene TRBJ1-4, with D unclear. This CDR3 has 13 residues. CDR1 is MNHEY and CDR2 is SVGAGI in the germline V gene. Trimming stripped 6 bases from V and 0 bases from J, with 5 bases between. CDR3 protein: CASRGATNEKLFF. The DNA of the CDR3 is TGTGCCAGCAGGGGAGCAACTAATGAAAAACTGTTTTTT.